This passage covers 3 T cell receptor beta chains from one sample sequenced in a study of blood T cells in healthy people across ages. A J-beta primer mix and a sample-barcoded 5' primer were used in a second PCR of about 7 to 12 cycles. TCRdb re-called the 5' RACE reads with MiXCR, one entry per CDR3 protein. This sample has approximately 730,000 distinct CDR3 sequences, with approximately 55% found just once. The sample taken for sequencing was blood. All receptors come from a man at least 80 years old in good health.

This clonotype was recorded a few times. The rearrangement links TRBV10-3 to TRBJ2-7, with D possibly matching TRBD1 (6 bases). Trimming took off 7 bases at V and 0 bases at J, with 13 bases between the two ends. CDR1 is ENHRY and CDR2 is SYGVKD in the germline V gene. The CDR3 consists of 14 residues. In nucleotides, the CDR3 is TGTGCCATCAAGGGGGTCCTCCACTCCTACGAGCAGTACTTC. It encodes CAIKGVLHSYEQYF.

Comment on this clonotype: A read error is possible here, since a much larger clone lies one base away. This chain links TRBV29-1 with TRBJ2-4; D gene ambiguous. The J call may be in error: the DNA end matches TRBJ2-7 better. Germline-derived CDR1 and CDR2 are SQVTM and ANQGSEA. CDR3 size: 12 residues. The CDR3 DNA reads TGCAGCGTTGAGAACGGGTCCTACGAGCAGTACTTC. This sequence encodes CSVENGSYEQYF.

This clonotype was detected a few times. The genes are TRBV28 and TRBJ2-4; 8 bases agree with TRBD1. The last part of the DNA fits TRBJ2-5 better; the J call may be wrong. Germline V CDR1 and CDR2: MDHEN, SYDVKM. The CDR3 runs to 16 residues. The CDR3 DNA reads TGTGCCAGCAGTCCCCGACAGGGGATAGTCGTCGAGACCCAGTACTTC. Protein product: CASSPRQGIVVETQYF.